These T cell receptor beta chains were read from a single sample in a study of Graves' ophthalmopathy and Graves' hyperthyroidism. Using its own MiXCR run on the multiplex PCR reads, TCRdb lists one record per CDR3 protein. Of 300,000 to 400,000 distinct CDR3 sequences in the sample, around a sixth were seen once. Sequencing input: peripheral blood. The receptors shown here come from an adult man with Graves' ophthalmopathy. Both conserved end residues are part of each CDR3. Fields, in order: D gene, V gene, clone size, J gene, CDR3 DNA, CDR3 protein. D genes are given only for firm matches. Expanded clones are given a class, and other clones once, few, many or no size at all.

TRBD1	TRBV19	many	TRBJ1-1	TGTGCCAGTAGCGGGACAGGGGCGCCCCTCACTGAAGCTTTCTTT	CASSGTGAPLTEAFF
-	TRBV5-1	many	TRBJ1-1	TGCGCCAGCAGCTTGAGGGTTTCCTCCGGGGTGAACACTGAAGCTTTCTTT	CASSLRVSSGVNTEAFF
-	TRBV4-3	many	TRBJ1-2	TGCGCCAGCAGCCAAGATCCATGGGACTATGGCTACACCTTC	CASSQDPWDYGYTF
TRBD1	TRBV6-1	many	TRBJ1-2	TGTGCCAGCAGTAGGTCCGGGACAGATGGCTACACCTTC	CASSRSGTDGYTF
-	TRBV7-2	many	TRBJ2-7	TGTGCCAGCAGGAGAGAGGGAAGCTCCTACGAGCAGTACTTC	CASRREGSSYEQYF
TRBD1	TRBV24-1	many	TRBJ2-2	TGTGCCACCAGTGGACAGGGAGAGAACACCGGGGAGCTGTTTTTT	CATSGQGENTGELFF
-	TRBV27	many	TRBJ1-1	TGTGCCAGCAGGGGGTCAATGAACACTGAAGCTTTCTTT	CASRGSMNTEAFF
-	TRBV10-3	many	TRBJ2-5	TGTGCCATCAGTGAACCCGCAGAACAAGAGACCCAGTACTTC	CAISEPAEQETQYF
-	TRBV5-1	many	TRBJ2-6	TGCGCCAGCAGCTCCGCGGAAGGGGGAATCTCTGGGGCCAACGTCCTGACTTTC	CASSSAEGGISGANVLTF
TRBD1	TRBV2	many	TRBJ1-1	TGTGCCAGCCGCCGGGACAGGGAGGGGCCTGAAGCTTTCTTT	CASRRDREGPEAFF
-	TRBV5-8	many	TRBJ2-2	TGTGCCAGCAGCTTGGGGATATTCCGTGAGCTGTTTTTT	CASSLGIFRELFF
TRBD1	TRBV6-5	-	TRBJ2-5	TGTGCCAGCAGTTACTTGGGACAGAGCCAAGGGACCCAGTACTTC	CASSYLGQSQGTQYF
-	TRBV19	many	TRBJ2-5	TGTGCCAGTAAGGGGGAACAAGAGACCCAGTACTTC	CASKGEQETQYF
-	TRBV6-2/TRBV6-3	many	TRBJ2-7	TGTGCATCGACGGACAGTGGGACTAATGAGCAGTACTTC	CASTDSGTNEQYF
-	TRBV12-3/TRBV12-4	many	TRBJ2-2	TGTGCCAGCAGCAAAGGTCGGGAGTCGATCACCGGGGAGCTGTTTTTT	CASSKGRESITGELFF
TRBD1	TRBV4-1	many	TRBJ2-7	TGCGCCAGCAGCCACCCGGGACAGGGCTACGAGCAGTACTTC	CASSHPGQGYEQYF
-	TRBV9	many	TRBJ2-2	TGTGCCAGCAGCGTAGCCGGATCGAACACCGGGGAGCTGTTTTTT	CASSVAGSNTGELFF
TRBD1	TRBV6-1	once	TRBJ2-7	TGTGCCAGCACAAAGACAGGGGTGTACGGCTACGAGCAGTACTTC	CASTKTGVYGYEQYF